These T cell receptor beta chains were read from a single sample in a study. One entry per CDR3 protein, called by TCRdb with MiXCR from the 5' RACE reads. The data show tens of thousands of distinct CDR3 sequences, with approximately 27% seen just once and about 3.9% held by the top ten. Sequenced material: naive CD4+ T cells sorted from a lymph node. These receptors came from a female donor with breast cancer. Both conserved end residues are part of each CDR3. Fields, in order: J gene, D gene, clone size, V gene, CDR3 DNA, CDR3 protein. D genes are given only for firm matches. Clone size is stated in some rows and not others, as once, few, many or a class when expanded.

TRBJ2-3 | . | . | TRBV6-2/TRBV6-3 | TGTGCCAGCAGTTACCAGGGGCCAGATACGCAGTATTTT | CASSYQGPDTQYF
TRBJ2-2 | . | . | TRBV5-4 | TGTGCCAGCAGCTTGGGTTTAGCGTATGCGAACACCGGGGAGCTGTTTTTT | CASSLGLAYANTGELFF
TRBJ2-7 | TRBD2 | . | TRBV5-1 | TGCGCCAGCAGACAAAGGACTAGTATCTCCTACGAGCAGTACTTC | CASRQRTSISYEQYF
TRBJ1-1 | . | few | TRBV7-2 | TGTGCCAGCAGCTTAATCTCCGGGGGTTTGATGAACACTGAAGCTTTCTTT | CASSLISGGLMNTEAFF
TRBJ2-5 | . | few | TRBV24-1 | TGTGCCACCAGTGATCTGGTGGCAGGGAAAGAGACCCAGTACTTC | CATSDLVAGKETQYF
TRBJ1-2 | . | . | TRBV5-1 | TGCGCCAGCAGTCGGGTACTCGGGGGCGATGGCTACACCTTC | CASSRVLGGDGYTF
TRBJ1-3 | . | many | TRBV9 | TGTGCCAGCAGTTTAGATGACTCTGGAAACACCATATATTTT | CASSLDDSGNTIYF
TRBJ1-2 | . | few | TRBV7-2 | TGTGCCAGCAGCCCCATTAAAGAGGCCTATGGCTACACCTTC | CASSPIKEAYGYTF
TRBJ2-1 | TRBD2 | . | TRBV6-5 | TGTGCCAGCAGTGCCTGGACTAGCGGGCACAATGAGCAGTTCTTC | CASSAWTSGHNEQFF
TRBJ1-1 | . | medium-sized | TRBV20-1 | TGCAGTGCTTTTTGGAACACTGAAGCTTTCTTT | CSAFWNTEAFF
TRBJ1-2 | TRBD1 | few | TRBV5-1 | TGCGCCAGCAGTCCCGACAGGGGTGGCTATGGCTACACCTTC | CASSPDRGGYGYTF
TRBJ2-2 | . | . | TRBV2 | TGTGCCGCAATGGTCCTTCGCAACACCGGGGAGCTGTTTTTT | CAAMVLRNTGELFF
TRBJ2-2 | . | many | TRBV6-1 | TGTGCCAGCAGTGAAGCGCATATCGGGCAGACGACGAACACCGGGGAGCTGTTTTTT | CASSEAHIGQTTNTGELFF
TRBJ2-7 | . | few | TRBV7-9 | TGTGCCAGCAGCTTCGGGGGTACCTACGAGCAGTACTTC | CASSFGGTYEQYF
TRBJ2-5 | . | . | TRBV7-9 | TGTGCCAGCAGCGAGGCGGAGAAAACCTCCTTC | CASSEAEKTSF
TRBJ2-5 | . | few | TRBV5-1 | TGCGCCAGCAGCTTTGGAAGGTTCGAGGAGACCCGGTACTTC | CASSFGRFEETRYF
TRBJ2-5 | TRBD2 | few | TRBV9 | TGTGCCAGCAGCGCACACGGGGGGTTCCAAGAGACCCAGTACTTC | CASSAHGGFQETQYF
TRBJ2-5 | . | . | TRBV5-1 | TGCGCCAGCAGCCAACAAACTAGACAACAAGAGACCCAGTACTTC | CASSQQTRQQETQYF
TRBJ2-2 | . | few | TRBV7-3 | TGTGCCAGCAGCTTAGGCCCTACCGGGGAGCTGTTTTTT | CASSLGPTGELFF
TRBJ1-4 | TRBD1 | . | TRBV4-1 | TGCGCCAGCAGCCCGACCCAGACAGGGGGCCTTGTTGAAAAACTGTTTTTT | CASSPTQTGGLVEKLFF
TRBJ1-5 | . | . | TRBV12-3/TRBV12-4 | TGTGCCAGCAGTTTGTTGATAGGTCAGCCCCAGCATTTT | CASSLLIGQPQHF
TRBJ2-7 | . | many | TRBV5-1 | TGCGCCAGCGCTGCACGCCCGGGCGACGAGCAGTACTTC | CASAARPGDEQYF
TRBJ2-3 | TRBD2 | few | TRBV7-3 | TGTGCCAGCAGCTCGACTAGCGCAAGCACAGATACGCAGTATTTT | CASSSTSASTDTQYF
TRBJ2-7 | . | few | TRBV7-2 | TGTGCCAGCAGCTTAGTTGGGGGAAGCTACGAGCAGTACTTC | CASSLVGGSYEQYF
TRBJ1-3 | . | many | TRBV4-1 | TGCGCCAGCAGCCCCTTAACCTCTGGAAACACCATATATTTT | CASSPLTSGNTIYF
TRBJ2-2 | TRBD1 | . | TRBV7-3 | TGTGCCAGCAGCTTAATACCAGGGGGCAACACCGGGGAGCTGTTTTTT | CASSLIPGGNTGELFF
TRBJ2-1 | . | . | TRBV4-1 | TGCGCCAGCAGCCCCAAGGTCGGTTGGAGCGTCAATGAGCAGTTCTTC | CASSPKVGWSVNEQFF
TRBJ1-2 | . | few | TRBV5-5 | TGTGCCAGCAGCTTGGTACGCGTGTTTCATGGCTACACCTTC | CASSLVRVFHGYTF
TRBJ1-5 | . | many | TRBV5-6 | TGTGCCAGCAGTCAAGGCACGGCCTATAATCAGCCCCAGCATTTT | CASSQGTAYNQPQHF
TRBJ2-3 | . | . | TRBV4-1 | TGCGCCAGCAGCCAGGCTCCGGGTCGGGGCAGCACAGATACGCAGTATTTT | CASSQAPGRGSTDTQYF
TRBJ2-2 | TRBD1 | . | TRBV11-2 | TGTGCCAGCAGCCCTTGGACAGGGGGTGCCGGGGAGCTGTTTTTT | CASSPWTGGAGELFF
TRBJ2-1 | TRBD2 | . | TRBV5-1 | TGCGCCAGCAGCTTGGACGGGAGGGCCGGGGATGGGCAGTTCTTC | CASSLDGRAGDGQFF
TRBJ2-7 | . | few | TRBV6-5 | TGTGCCAGCAGTTTTCGGCGCAGCATGGAGCAGTACTTC | CASSFRRSMEQYF
TRBJ2-1 | TRBD2 | . | TRBV12-3/TRBV12-4 | TGTGCCAGCAGTTCGCCACCGGGACTAGCGGGCGTGGAGCAGTTCTTC | CASSSPPGLAGVEQFF
TRBJ2-1 | TRBD1 | . | TRBV5-1 | TGCGCCAGCAGCTTGGGGACAGGGGCTTATGAGCAGTTCTTC | CASSLGTGAYEQFF
TRBJ2-3 | . | . | TRBV29-1 | TGCAGCGTTGTAAGGACAAGCACAGATACGCAGTATTTT | CSVVRTSTDTQYF
TRBJ1-5 | . | . | TRBV12-3/TRBV12-4 | TGTGCCAGCAGTTACAGGGTGGGTCAGCCCCAGCATTTT | CASSYRVGQPQHF
TRBJ1-2 | TRBD1 | few | TRBV7-9 | TGTGCCAGCAGCTCTCTGCGGACAGGATCCGCTCGTGGCTACACCTTC | CASSSLRTGSARGYTF
TRBJ1-5 | . | few | TRBV5-5 | TGTGCCAGCAGTCCTCCTGACGGCCATCAGCCCCAGCATTTT | CASSPPDGHQPQHF
TRBJ2-7 | TRBD1 | few | TRBV5-6 | TGTGCCAGCAGCTTAGGACAGGGAGGACATTTTTTCTACGAGCAGTACTTC | CASSLGQGGHFFYEQYF
TRBJ2-1 | . | . | TRBV7-9 | TGTGCCAGCAGCGCAAGCACAGGGTTGAATGAGCAGTTCTTC | CASSASTGLNEQFF
TRBJ2-3 | TRBD2 | few | TRBV20-1 | TGCAGTGCTAGAGATTTAGGGCTAGCGGGAGTCACAGATACGCAGTATTTT | CSARDLGLAGVTDTQYF
TRBJ2-1 | . | many | TRBV7-3 | TGTGCCAGCAGCAAGACGGGACATAATGGCAATGAGCAGTTCTTC | CASSKTGHNGNEQFF